The rows below give T cell receptor beta chains drawn from one sample of a study of shared clonotypes between healthy human individuals. The table came from immunoSEQ multiplex PCR; TCRdb's copy has only in-frame clones and leaves some out. The repertoire includes some 2 million clones, about 95% of them detected once, and more than 0.95% sits in the top ten. Sequences were obtained from naive CD8+ T cells sorted from blood. The receptors derive from a man younger than 35 in good health. Each CDR3 is given with its conserved first and last residue. Each record gives: clone size, J gene, D gene, V gene, CDR3 protein, CDR3 DNA. A D gene is named only where the DNA matches it firmly. Not every row has a clone size; where given, it reads once, few, many or a size class.

>.|TRBJ2-5|.|TRBV28
CASSLGLASETQYF
TGTGCCAGCAGTTTGGGACTGGCTTCGGAGACCCAGTACTTC
>.|TRBJ1-4|.|TRBV13
CASSLGEKLFF
TGTGCCAGCAGCTTAGGGGAAAAACTGTTTTTT
>.|TRBJ2-7|.|TRBV6-6
CASSQLSEQYF
TGTGCCAGCAGTCAGTTATCCGAGCAGTACTTC
>.|TRBJ2-7|TRBD2|TRBV5-1
CASSYGLAGHIYEQYF
TGCGCCAGCAGCTATGGACTAGCGGGGCACATCTACGAGCAGTACTTC
>.|TRBJ1-4|.|TRBV7-9
CASSLVGATNEKLFF
TGTGCCAGCAGCTTAGTTGGGGCGACTAATGAAAAACTGTTTTTT
>.|TRBJ1-2|.|TRBV13
CASSSDRYGYTF
TGTGCCAGCAGCTCGGATCGGTATGGCTACACCTTC
>.|TRBJ2-7|TRBD1|TRBV9
CASSVFGTGGDEQYF
TGTGCCAGCAGCGTGTTTGGGACAGGGGGCGACGAGCAGTACTTC
>.|TRBJ1-1|.|TRBV18
CASSPPGASNTEAFF
TGTGCCAGCTCCCCGCCCGGGGCCTCGAACACTGAAGCTTTCTTT
>.|TRBJ1-2|.|TRBV6-6
CASSYQTGLAYGYTF
TGTGCCAGCAGTTACCAAACAGGGCTGGCCTATGGCTACACCTTC
>.|TRBJ2-7|.|TRBV21-1
CASRGGAKQYF
TGTGCCAGTCGTGGGGGGGCAAAGCAGTACTTC
>.|TRBJ2-7|.|TRBV28
CASGDNSYEQYF
TGTGCCAGTGGGGACAACTCCTACGAGCAGTACTTC
>once|TRBJ1-1|.|TRBV5-1
CASSQFGTEAFF
TGCGCCAGCAGCCAATTCGGGACAGAAGCTTTCTTT
>.|TRBJ2-1|.|TRBV28
CASSLPEHNEQFF
TGTGCCAGCAGTCTCCCGGAACACAATGAGCAGTTCTTC
>.|TRBJ1-2|.|TRBV7-8
CASSLVPEDYGYTF
TGTGCCAGCAGCTTAGTCCCTGAGGACTATGGCTACACCTTC
>.|TRBJ1-5|TRBD1|TRBV27
CASSLSVGGGQPQHF
TGTGCCAGCAGTTTATCGGTAGGGGGCGGGCAGCCCCAGCATTTT
>.|TRBJ2-1|TRBD1|TRBV5-6
CASSPGTGVVGNEQFF
TGTGCCAGCAGCCCCGGGACAGGGGTGGTCGGCAATGAGCAGTTCTTC
>.|TRBJ2-7|.|TRBV7-9
CASSLGGPIGPYEQYF
TGTGCCAGCAGCTTAGGGGGACCCATTGGACCCTACGAGCAGTACTTC
>.|TRBJ2-3|TRBD1|TRBV4-3
CASSPGTGGTDTQYF
TGCGCCAGCAGCCCGGGGACAGGAGGGACAGATACGCAGTATTTT
>.|TRBJ2-1|.|TRBV2
CASSEPADYNEQFF
TGTGCCAGCAGTGAACCGGCAGATTACAATGAGCAGTTCTTC
>.|TRBJ2-7|TRBD2|TRBV13
CASSTAGGEYEQYF
TGTGCCAGCAGCACTGCGGGGGGTGAATACGAGCAGTACTTC
>once|TRBJ1-2|.|TRBV5-5
CASSLEGNYGYTF
TGTGCCAGCAGCTTGGAAGGGAACTATGGCTACACCTTC
>.|TRBJ2-7|TRBD1|TRBV6-6
CAIQGASNEQYF
TGTGCCATCCAGGGGGCGAGCAACGAGCAGTACTTC
>.|TRBJ2-2|.|TRBV10-2
CASSDPGAPNTGELFF
TGCGCCAGCAGTGATCCGGGGGCCCCGAACACCGGGGAGCTGTTTTTT
>.|TRBJ2-7|.|TRBV7-3
CASLGERRYEQYF
TGTGCCAGCCTGGGGGAGAGGAGGTACGAGCAGTACTTC
>.|TRBJ2-3|TRBD2|TRBV5-6
CASSLGLAGGTDTQYF
TGTGCCAGCAGCTTGGGACTAGCGGGGGGAACAGATACGCAGTATTTT
>.|TRBJ2-7|TRBD2|TRBV19
CASSILPGGREQYF
TGTGCCAGTAGTATTCTGCCGGGAGGTCGCGAGCAGTACTTC
>.|TRBJ2-7|.|TRBV29-1
CSVAQGYEQYF
TGCAGCGTCGCACAGGGTTACGAGCAGTACTTC
>few|TRBJ2-7|TRBD2|TRBV4-3
CASSQGLAGPYEQYF
TGCGCCAGCAGCCAGGGACTAGCGGGACCCTACGAGCAGTACTTC
>.|TRBJ2-1|TRBD1|TRBV4-1
CASSPRQGTYNEQFF
TGCGCCAGCAGCCCGAGACAGGGTACCTACAATGAGCAGTTCTTC